This T cell receptor (beta chain) was recovered during a study of blood T cell repertoires in COVID-19. The CDR3 spans 14 residues. Germline CDR1 reads SGHAT; CDR2 reads FQNNGV. V was clipped by 7 bases and J by 2 bases, with 15 bases between them. TCRdb keeps only in-frame clones here, not all; method: immunoSEQ multiplex PCR. The sample records about 100,000 clones, about 93% being singletons. The V and J genes are TRBV11-2 and TRBJ2-7; TRBD2 might be the D (6 bases). The sequence came from a woman aged 25 to 39 with acute or convalescent COVID-19. The sequenced sample consisted of peripheral blood. DNA for the CDR3: TGTGCCAGCACCCGGGACGGGAGAACCTACGAGCAGTACTTC. This encodes CASTRDGRTYEQYF. The variable domain in full, completed from reference TRBV11-2 and TRBJ2-7, reads EAGVAQSPRYKIIEKRQSVAFWCNPISGHATLYWYQQILGQGPKLLIQFQNNGVVDDSQLPKDRFSAERLKGVDSTLKIQPAKLEDSAVYLCASTRDGRTYEQYFGPGTRLTVT.